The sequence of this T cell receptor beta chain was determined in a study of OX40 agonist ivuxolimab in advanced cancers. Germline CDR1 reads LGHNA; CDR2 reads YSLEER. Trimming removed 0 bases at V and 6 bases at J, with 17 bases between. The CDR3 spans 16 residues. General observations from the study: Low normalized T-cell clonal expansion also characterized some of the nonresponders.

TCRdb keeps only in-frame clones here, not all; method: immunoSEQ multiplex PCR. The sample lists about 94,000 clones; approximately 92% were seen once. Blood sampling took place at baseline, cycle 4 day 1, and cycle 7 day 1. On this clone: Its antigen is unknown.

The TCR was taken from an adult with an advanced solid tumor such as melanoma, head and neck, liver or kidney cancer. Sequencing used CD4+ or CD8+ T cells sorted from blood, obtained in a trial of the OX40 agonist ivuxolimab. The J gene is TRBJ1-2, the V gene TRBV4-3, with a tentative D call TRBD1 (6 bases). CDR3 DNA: TGCGCCAGCAGCCAAGAGCACAGGGAATTTGGGAATGGCTACACCTTC. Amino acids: CASSQEHREFGNGYTF.